This T cell receptor (beta chain) was sequenced for a study of blood T cells in healthy people across ages. Looking at the study overall: Capturing about one barcoded beta molecule per two T cells was achieved by template switching.

This CDR3 is built from 13 residues. Looked up from germline, CDR1 is SGHTA and CDR2 is FQGNSA. Trimming shortened V by 1 base and J by 3 bases, and 7 bases separated the two germline ends. Notes on the study in general: The diversity estimates, figures obtained from one million T cells, were considered underestimates. Possibly, changes in expanded clonotypes were confounded because donor CMV status was unknown. Naive T cell percentage showed a strong correlation with the diversity of TCR beta.

This clonotype was found a few times. Its antigen remains unknown. With a J-beta primer mix and a sample-barcoded 5' primer, a second PCR ran about 7 to 12 cycles. TCRdb reprocessed the 5' RACE reads via MiXCR and lists one record per CDR3 protein. The sample yields fewer than 1,000,000 distinct CDR3 sequences, around 42% seen once. The chain joins TRBV7-2 to TRBJ2-7, with no clear D. Sample: blood. This receptor was taken from a man between 60 and 75 years old in good health. The CDR3 nucleotides read TGTGCCAGCAGCTTAGTACCCATCTACGAGCAGTACTTC. Amino acid sequence: CASSLVPIYEQYF.